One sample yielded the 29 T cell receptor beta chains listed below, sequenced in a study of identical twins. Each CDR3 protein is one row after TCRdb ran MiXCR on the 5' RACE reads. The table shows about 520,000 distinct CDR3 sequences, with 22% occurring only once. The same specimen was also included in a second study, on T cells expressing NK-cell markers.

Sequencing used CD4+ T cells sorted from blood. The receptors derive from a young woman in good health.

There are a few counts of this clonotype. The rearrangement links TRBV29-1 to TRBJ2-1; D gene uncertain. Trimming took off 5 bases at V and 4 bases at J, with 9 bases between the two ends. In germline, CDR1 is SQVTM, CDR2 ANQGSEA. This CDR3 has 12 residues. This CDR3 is CSVFKLYNEQFF. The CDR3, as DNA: TGCAGCGTTTTTAAACTGTACAATGAGCAGTTCTTC.

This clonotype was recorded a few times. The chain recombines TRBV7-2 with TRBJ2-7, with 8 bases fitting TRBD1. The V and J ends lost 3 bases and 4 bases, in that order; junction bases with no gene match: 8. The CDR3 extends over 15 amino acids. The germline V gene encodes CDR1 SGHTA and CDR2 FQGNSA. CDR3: CASSFSRTGIYEQYF. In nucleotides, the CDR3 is TGTGCCAGCAGCTTTTCGAGGACAGGGATATACGAGCAGTACTTC.

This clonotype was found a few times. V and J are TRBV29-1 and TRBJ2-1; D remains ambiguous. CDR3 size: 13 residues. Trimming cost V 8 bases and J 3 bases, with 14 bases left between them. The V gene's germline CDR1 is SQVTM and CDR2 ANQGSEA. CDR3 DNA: TGCAGCTTATCCTCCCTGGGCTACAATGAGCAGTTCTTC. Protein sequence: CSLSSLGYNEQFF.

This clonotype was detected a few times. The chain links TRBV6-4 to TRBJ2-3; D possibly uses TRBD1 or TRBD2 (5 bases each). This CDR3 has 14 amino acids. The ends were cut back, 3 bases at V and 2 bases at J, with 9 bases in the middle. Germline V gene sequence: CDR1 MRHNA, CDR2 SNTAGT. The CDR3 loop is CASSERGVTDTQYF. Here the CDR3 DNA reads TGTGCCAGCAGTGAAAGGGGAGTCACAGATACGCAGTATTTT.

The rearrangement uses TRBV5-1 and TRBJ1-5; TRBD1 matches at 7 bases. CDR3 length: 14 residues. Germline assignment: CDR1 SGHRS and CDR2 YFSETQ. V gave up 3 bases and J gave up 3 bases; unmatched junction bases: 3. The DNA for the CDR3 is TGCGCCAGCAGCTCGGGACAGCCCAATCAGCCCCAGCATTTT. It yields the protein CASSSGQPNQPQHF.

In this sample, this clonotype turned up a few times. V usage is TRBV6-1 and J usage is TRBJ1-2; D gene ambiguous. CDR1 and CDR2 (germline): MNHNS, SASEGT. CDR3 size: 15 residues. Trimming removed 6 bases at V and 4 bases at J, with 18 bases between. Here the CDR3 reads CASSGRRRRGYGYTF. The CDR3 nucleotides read TGTGCCAGCAGCGGCCGACGTCGGCGGGGCTATGGCTACACCTTC.

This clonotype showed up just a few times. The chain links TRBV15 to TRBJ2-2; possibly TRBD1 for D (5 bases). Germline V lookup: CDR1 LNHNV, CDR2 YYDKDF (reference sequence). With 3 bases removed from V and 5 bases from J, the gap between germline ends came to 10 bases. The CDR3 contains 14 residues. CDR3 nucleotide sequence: TGTGCCACCAGCAGCACAGGAATAACCGGGGAGCTGTTTTTT. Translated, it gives CATSSTGITGELFF.

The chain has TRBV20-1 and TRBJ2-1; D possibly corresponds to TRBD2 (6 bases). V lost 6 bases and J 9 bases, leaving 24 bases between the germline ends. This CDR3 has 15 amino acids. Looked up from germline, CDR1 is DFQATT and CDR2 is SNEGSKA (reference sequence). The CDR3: CSAQTPGEGHGEQFF. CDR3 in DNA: TGCAGTGCCCAGACCCCGGGAGAGGGCCACGGTGAGCAGTTCTTC.

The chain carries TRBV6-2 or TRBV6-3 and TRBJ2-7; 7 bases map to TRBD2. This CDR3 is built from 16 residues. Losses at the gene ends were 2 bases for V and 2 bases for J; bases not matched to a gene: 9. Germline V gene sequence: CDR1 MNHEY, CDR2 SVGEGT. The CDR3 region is CASSYPLSGTAYEQYF. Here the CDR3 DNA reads TGTGCCAGCAGTTACCCCCTGAGCGGGACGGCCTACGAGCAGTACTTC.

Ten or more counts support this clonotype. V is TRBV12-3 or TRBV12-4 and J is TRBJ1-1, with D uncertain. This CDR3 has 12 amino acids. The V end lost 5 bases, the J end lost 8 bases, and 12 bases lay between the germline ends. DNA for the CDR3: TGTGCCAGCAGTCCCAACTCGGTAGAAGCTTTCTTT. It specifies CASSPNSVEAFF.

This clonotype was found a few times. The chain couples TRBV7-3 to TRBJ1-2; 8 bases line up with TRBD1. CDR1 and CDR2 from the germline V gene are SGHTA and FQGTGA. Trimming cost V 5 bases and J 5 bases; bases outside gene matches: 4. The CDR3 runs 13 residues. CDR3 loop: CASSRGQEYGYTF. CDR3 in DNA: TGTGCCAGCAGCCGGGGACAGGAATATGGCTACACCTTC.

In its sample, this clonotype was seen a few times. CDR3 nucleotide sequence: TGCAGTGCTCCTCCACCTGGGGCCAACGTCCTGACTTTC. This gives the protein CSAPPPGANVLTF. The chain employs TRBV20-1 and TRBJ2-6, with D uncertain. This CDR3 contains 13 residues. Deletions cut 5 bases from V and 2 bases from J, with 7 bases between. The germline CDR1 and CDR2 sequences are DFQATT and SNEGSKA (reference sequence).

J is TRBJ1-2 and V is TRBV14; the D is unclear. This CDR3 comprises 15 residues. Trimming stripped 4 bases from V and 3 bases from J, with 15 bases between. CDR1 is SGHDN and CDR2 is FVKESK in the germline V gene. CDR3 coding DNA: TGTGCCAGCAGCCCGGCGGATGGAGCTTACTATGGCTACACCTTC. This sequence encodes CASSPADGAYYGYTF.

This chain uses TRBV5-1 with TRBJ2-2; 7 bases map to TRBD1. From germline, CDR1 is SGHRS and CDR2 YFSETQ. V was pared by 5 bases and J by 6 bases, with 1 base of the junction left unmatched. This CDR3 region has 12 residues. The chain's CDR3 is CASRDRAGELFF. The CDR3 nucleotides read TGCGCCAGCAGAGACAGGGCCGGGGAGCTGTTTTTT.

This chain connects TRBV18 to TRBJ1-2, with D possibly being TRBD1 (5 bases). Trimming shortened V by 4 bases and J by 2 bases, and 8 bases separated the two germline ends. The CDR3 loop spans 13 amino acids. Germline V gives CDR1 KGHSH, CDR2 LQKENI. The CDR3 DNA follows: TGTGCCAGCTCACAAGGGGAGAACTATGGCTACACCTTC. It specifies CASSQGENYGYTF.

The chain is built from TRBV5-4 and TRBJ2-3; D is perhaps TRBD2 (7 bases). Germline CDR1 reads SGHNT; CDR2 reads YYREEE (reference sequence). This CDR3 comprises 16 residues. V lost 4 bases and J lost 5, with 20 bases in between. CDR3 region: CASSPSGGAGGDTQYF. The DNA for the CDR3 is TGTGCCAGCAGCCCCTCTGGGGGGGCAGGCGGAGATACGCAGTATTTT.

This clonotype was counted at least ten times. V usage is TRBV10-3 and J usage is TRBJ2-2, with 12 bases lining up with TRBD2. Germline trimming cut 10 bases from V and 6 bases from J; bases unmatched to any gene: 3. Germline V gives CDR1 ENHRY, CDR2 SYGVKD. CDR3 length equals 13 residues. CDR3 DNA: TGTGCCAGCCGGACTAGCGGGGCCGGGGAGCTGTTTTTT. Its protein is CASRTSGAGELFF.

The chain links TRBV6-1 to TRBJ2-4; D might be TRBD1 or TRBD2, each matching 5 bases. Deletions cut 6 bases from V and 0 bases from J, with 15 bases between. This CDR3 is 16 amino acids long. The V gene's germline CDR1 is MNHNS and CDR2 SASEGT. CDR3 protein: CASSLTRGLAKNIQYF. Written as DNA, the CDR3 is TGTGCCAGCAGCCTGACCCGGGGCCTAGCCAAAAACATTCAGTACTTC.

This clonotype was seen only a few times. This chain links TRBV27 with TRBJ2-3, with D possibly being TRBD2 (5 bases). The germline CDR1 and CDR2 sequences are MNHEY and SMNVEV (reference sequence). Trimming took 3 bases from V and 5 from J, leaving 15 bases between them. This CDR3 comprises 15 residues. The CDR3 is CASSFLNARGDTQYF. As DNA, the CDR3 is TGTGCCAGCAGTTTTCTAAACGCCCGGGGAGATACGCAGTATTTT.

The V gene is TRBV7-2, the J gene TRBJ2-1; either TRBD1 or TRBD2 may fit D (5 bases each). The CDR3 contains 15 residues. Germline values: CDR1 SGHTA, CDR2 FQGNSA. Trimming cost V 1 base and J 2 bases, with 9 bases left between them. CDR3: CASSLDGTTYNEQFF. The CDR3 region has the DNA TGTGCCAGCAGCTTAGACGGGACCACCTACAATGAGCAGTTCTTC. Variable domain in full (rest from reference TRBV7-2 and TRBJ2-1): GAGVSQSPSNKVTEKGKDVELRCDPISGHTALYWYRQSLGQGLEFLIYFQGNSAPDKSGLPSDRFSAERTGGSVSTLTIQRTQQEDSAVYLCASSLDGTTYNEQFFGPGTRLTVL.

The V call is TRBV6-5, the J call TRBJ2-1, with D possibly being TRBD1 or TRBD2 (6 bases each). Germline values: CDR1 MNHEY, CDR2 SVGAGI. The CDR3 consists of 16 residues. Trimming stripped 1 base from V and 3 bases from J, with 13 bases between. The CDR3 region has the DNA TGTGCCAGCAGTTACTTGAAGGGGGGATTCTACAATGAGCAGTTCTTC. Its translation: CASSYLKGGFYNEQFF.

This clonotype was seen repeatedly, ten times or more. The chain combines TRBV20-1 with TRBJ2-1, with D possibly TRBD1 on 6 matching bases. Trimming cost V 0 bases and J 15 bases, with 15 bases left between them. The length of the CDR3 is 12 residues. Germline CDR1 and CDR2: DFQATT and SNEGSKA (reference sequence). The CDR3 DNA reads TGCAGTGCTAGAGATAATTACAGGGAGTGGTTCTTC. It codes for CSARDNYREWFF.

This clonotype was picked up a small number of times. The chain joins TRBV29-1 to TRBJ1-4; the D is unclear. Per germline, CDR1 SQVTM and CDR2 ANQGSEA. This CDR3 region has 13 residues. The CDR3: CSVVGQFNEKLFF. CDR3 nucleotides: TGCAGTGTAGTGGGCCAGTTTAATGAAAAACTGTTTTTT.

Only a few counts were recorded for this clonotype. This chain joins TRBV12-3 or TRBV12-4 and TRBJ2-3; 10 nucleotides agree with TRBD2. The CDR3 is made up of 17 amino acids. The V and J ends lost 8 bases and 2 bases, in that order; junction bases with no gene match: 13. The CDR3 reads CASSLGVLAGYTDTQYF. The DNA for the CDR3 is TGTGCCAGCTCCCTTGGGGTACTAGCGGGGTACACAGATACGCAGTATTTT.

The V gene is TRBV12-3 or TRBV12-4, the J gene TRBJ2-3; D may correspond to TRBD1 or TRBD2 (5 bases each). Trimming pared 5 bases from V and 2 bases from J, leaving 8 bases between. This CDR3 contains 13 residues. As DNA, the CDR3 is TGTGCCAGCAGTATGGGGGTCACAGATACGCAGTATTTT. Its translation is CASSMGVTDTQYF.

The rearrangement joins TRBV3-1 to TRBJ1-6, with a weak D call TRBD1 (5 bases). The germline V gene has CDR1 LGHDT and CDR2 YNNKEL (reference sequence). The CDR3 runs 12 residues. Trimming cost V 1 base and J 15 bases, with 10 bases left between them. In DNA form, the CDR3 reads TGTGCCAGCAGCCAAGTGGGGCTTTACCTCCACTTT. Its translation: CASSQVGLYLHF. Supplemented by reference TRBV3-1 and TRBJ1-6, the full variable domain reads DTAVSQTPKYLVTQMGNDKSIKCEQNLGHDTMYWYKQDSKKFLKIMFSYNNKELIINETVPNRFSPKSPDKAHLNLHINSLELGDSAVYFCASSQVGLYLHFGNGTRLTVT.

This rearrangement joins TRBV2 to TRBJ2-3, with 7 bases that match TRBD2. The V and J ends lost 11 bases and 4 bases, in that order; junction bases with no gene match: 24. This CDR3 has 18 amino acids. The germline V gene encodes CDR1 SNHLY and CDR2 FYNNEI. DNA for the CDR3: TGTGCCTTCAGTTCACTTTTTCGGGATAGCGGGCGCTCAGATACGCAGTATTTT. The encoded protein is CAFSSLFRDSGRSDTQYF.

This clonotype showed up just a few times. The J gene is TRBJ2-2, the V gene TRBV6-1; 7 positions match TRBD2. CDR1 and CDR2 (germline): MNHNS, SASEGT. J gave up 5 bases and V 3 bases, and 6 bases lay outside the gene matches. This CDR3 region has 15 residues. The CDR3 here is CASSDRVGGTGELFF. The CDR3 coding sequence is TGTGCCAGCAGTGACAGGGTCGGGGGGACCGGGGAGCTGTTTTTT.

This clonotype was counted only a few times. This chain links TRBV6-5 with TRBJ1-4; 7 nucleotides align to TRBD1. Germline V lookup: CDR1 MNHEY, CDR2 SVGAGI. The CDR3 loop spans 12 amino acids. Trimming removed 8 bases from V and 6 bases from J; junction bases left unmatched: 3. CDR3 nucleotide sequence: TGTGCCAGCGGGACAGTTTATGAAAAACTGTTTTTT. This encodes CASGTVYEKLFF.